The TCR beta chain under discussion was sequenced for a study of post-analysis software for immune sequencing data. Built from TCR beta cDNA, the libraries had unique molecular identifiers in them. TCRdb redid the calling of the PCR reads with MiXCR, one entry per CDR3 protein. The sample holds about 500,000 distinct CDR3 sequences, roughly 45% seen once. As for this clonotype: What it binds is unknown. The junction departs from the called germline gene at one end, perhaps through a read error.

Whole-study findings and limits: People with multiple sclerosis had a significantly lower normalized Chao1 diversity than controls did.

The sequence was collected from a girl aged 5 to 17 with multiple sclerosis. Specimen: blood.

CDR3 in DNA: TGCAGCGTAGATCGGACAGGGCAAGAGACCCGGTACTTC. Protein: CSVDRTGQETRYF. The chain uses TRBV29-1 and TRBJ2-5; 8 nucleotides line up with TRBD1. The CDR3 sequence is 13 residues long. Germline loops: CDR1 SQVTM, CDR2 ANQGSEA.